This T cell receptor (beta chain) was profiled in a study of T-cell memory formation after mild COVID-19. Turning to the study itself: The TCR clusters were mostly specific to one donor. Study conclusions and caveats: Clones shrinking from day 15 to 85 showed even CD4/CD8 mixes; later expanders tilted CD4+. Among CD4+ contracting clones, most were CM and EM, and CD8+ ones EMRA.

With respect to this clonotype: No antigen is known for it.

Germline V lookup: CDR1 MNHEY, CDR2 SVGAGI. This CDR3 is built from 16 residues. The V gene end was trimmed by 5 bases and the J gene end by 4 bases; junction bases not matched to a gene: 11. The TCR alpha and TCR beta cDNA libraries, bearing sample barcodes and UMIs, were generated by 5'RACE using constant-segment primers. TCRdb redid the calling of the 5' RACE reads with MiXCR, one entry per CDR3 protein. The table has about 500,000 distinct CDR3 sequences, around 21% seen once; the top ten hold about 12%. Sample: PBMCs or a T cell subset sorted from them (not recorded which). This TCR derives from an adult woman who had mild COVID-19 (a few samples of this study predate the infection). Cell type and time point are not known. V and J are TRBV6-5 and TRBJ2-1; 7 bases agree with TRBD2. Here the CDR3 reads CASSTSIWGGYNEQFF. CDR3 coding DNA: TGTGCCAGCAGTACCTCAATCTGGGGGGGGTACAATGAGCAGTTCTTC.